The next 10 T cell receptor beta chains were all read from a single sample in a study of blood T cell repertoires in COVID-19. The data were produced by immunoSEQ multiplex PCR, yet TCRdb's version contains in-frame clones alone and is incomplete. The sample lists approximately 150,000 clones, approximately 83% occurring once. The source material was peripheral blood. The receptors were gathered from an older man who had recovered from COVID-19.

J is TRBJ1-4 and V is TRBV7-9; 10 nucleotides line up with TRBD1. CDR3 length: 15 amino acids. V trimming: 3 bases; J trimming: 7 bases; junction bases outside the gene matches: 5. The germline CDR1 and CDR2 sequences are SEHNR and FQNEAQ (reference sequence). The CDR3 here is CASSFDRQGAEKLFF. The DNA for the CDR3 is TGTGCCAGCAGCTTTGACCGACAGGGGGCTGAAAAACTGTTTTTT.

The V call is TRBV29-1, the J call TRBJ2-7; 9 bases are a match to TRBD1. The V and J ends lost 4 bases and 2 bases, in that order; junction bases with no gene match: 3. CDR1 is SQVTM and CDR2 is ANQGSEA in the germline V gene. This CDR3 has 13 residues. The chain's CDR3 is CSVGDRVTYEQYF. In nucleotides, the CDR3 is TGCAGCGTTGGGGACAGGGTCACCTACGAGCAGTACTTC.

V usage is TRBV7-2 and J usage is TRBJ2-5; 10 bases are shared with TRBD1. This CDR3 spans 16 amino acids. Germline V CDR1 and CDR2: SGHTA, FQGNSA. V lost 1 base, J lost 5 bases, and 7 bases stayed unmatched. CDR3 loop: CASSLGPGQGDETQYF. In DNA, the CDR3 is TGTGCCAGCAGCTTAGGCCCCGGACAGGGGGACGAGACCCAGTACTTC.

The V and J genes are TRBV5-6 and TRBJ1-2; no clear D gene. The length of the CDR3 is 14 residues. V was cut by 4 bases and J by 0 bases, with 10 bases left in between. Germline values: CDR1 SGHDT, CDR2 YYEEEE. CDR3 loop: CASSPDFSNYGYTF. CDR3 coding DNA: TGTGCCAGCAGCCCGGACTTCTCTAACTATGGCTACACCTTC.

The table lists this clone with a count of one. V usage is TRBV18 and J usage is TRBJ1-3; D is possibly TRBD1 (5 bases). The CDR3 sequence is 14 residues long. CDR1 and CDR2 (germline): KGHSH, LQKENI. The V end was cut by 3 bases, the J end by 2 bases, with 8 bases between. The CDR3 sequence is CASSPQGPGNTIYF. CDR3 sequence (DNA): TGTGCCAGCTCACCCCAGGGCCCTGGAAACACCATATATTTT.

The rearrangement links TRBV28 to TRBJ2-7; TRBD2 is a possible D gene (5 bases). Per germline, CDR1 MDHEN and CDR2 SYDVKM. Between the trimmed V and J ends, which lost 6 bases and 3 bases, there was a span of 12 bases. The CDR3 spans 13 residues. In nucleotides, the CDR3 is TGTGCCAGCAGCCGTGGACTTAACTACGAGCAGTACTTC. Its translation: CASSRGLNYEQYF.

This clone was picked up one time. The rearrangement joins TRBV28 to TRBJ2-3; 9 bases map to TRBD2. The V and J ends lost 1 base and 2 bases, in that order; junction bases with no gene match: 4. Germline V CDR1 and CDR2: MDHEN, SYDVKM. The CDR3 runs 16 residues. The CDR3 nucleotides read TGTGCCAGCAGTTTATCGGCTAGCGGGGACACAGATACGCAGTATTTT. Protein: CASSLSASGDTDTQYF.

The chain has TRBV10-3 and TRBJ1-5; D is unclear. The germline V and J ends were trimmed by 10 bases and 3 bases, with 13 bases remaining between them. Germline lookup yields CDR1 ENHRY and CDR2 SYGVKD. The CDR3 is made up of 13 amino acids. The CDR3 loop reads CATNHNLNQPQHF. The CDR3 DNA follows: TGTGCCACCAATCACAACCTCAATCAGCCCCAGCATTTT.

This clone was seen more than once but under ten times. The chain employs TRBV30 and TRBJ1-2; 8 nucleotides line up with TRBD1. Germline lookup yields CDR1 GTSNPN and CDR2 SVGIG (reference sequence). The CDR3 is 13 residues long. Germline trimming cut 2 bases from V and 2 bases from J; bases unmatched to any gene: 1. CDR3 protein: CAWSRDRNYGYTF. DNA for the CDR3: TGTGCCTGGAGTCGGGACAGGAACTATGGCTACACCTTC.

The chain recombines TRBV6-1 with TRBJ2-3; D is ambiguous. V was cut by 1 base and J by 6 bases, with 8 bases left in between. In germline, CDR1 is MNHNS, CDR2 SASEGT. The CDR3 is made up of 13 amino acids. The DNA for the CDR3 is TGTGCCAGCAGTGAAGTGGGCTGGGATACGCAGTATTTT. As protein: CASSEVGWDTQYF.